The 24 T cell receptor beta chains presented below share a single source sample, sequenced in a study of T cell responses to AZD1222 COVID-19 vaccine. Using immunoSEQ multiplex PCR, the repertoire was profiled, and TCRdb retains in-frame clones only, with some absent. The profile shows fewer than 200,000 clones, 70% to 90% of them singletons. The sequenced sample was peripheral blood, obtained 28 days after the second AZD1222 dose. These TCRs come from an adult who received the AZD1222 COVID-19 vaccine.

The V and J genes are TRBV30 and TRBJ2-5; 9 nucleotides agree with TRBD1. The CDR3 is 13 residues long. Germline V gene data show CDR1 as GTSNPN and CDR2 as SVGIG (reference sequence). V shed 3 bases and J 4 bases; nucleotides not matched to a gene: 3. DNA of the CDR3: TGTGCCTGGAGCGGGACAGGGAGAGAGACCCAGTACTTC. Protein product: CAWSGTGRETQYF.

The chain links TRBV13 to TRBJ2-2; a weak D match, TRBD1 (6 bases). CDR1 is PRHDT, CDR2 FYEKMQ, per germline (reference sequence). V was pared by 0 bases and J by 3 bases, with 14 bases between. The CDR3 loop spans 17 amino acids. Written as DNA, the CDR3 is TGTGCCAGCAGCTTAGGTTGGGGGCCGGCGGACACCGGGGAGCTGTTTTTT. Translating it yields CASSLGWGPADTGELFF.

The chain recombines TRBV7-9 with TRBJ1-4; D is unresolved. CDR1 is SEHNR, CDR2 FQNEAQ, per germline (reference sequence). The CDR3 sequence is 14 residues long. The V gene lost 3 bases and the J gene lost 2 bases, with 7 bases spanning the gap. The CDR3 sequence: CASSFSRTNEKLFF. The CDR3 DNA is TGTGCCAGCAGCTTTTCGAGGACTAATGAAAAACTGTTTTTT.

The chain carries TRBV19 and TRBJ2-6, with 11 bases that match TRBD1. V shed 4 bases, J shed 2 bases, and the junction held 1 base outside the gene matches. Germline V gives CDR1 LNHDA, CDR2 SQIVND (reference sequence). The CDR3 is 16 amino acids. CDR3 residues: CASSTGQGAGANVLTF. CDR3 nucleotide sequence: TGTGCCAGTAGTACGGGACAGGGGGCTGGGGCCAACGTCCTGACTTTC.

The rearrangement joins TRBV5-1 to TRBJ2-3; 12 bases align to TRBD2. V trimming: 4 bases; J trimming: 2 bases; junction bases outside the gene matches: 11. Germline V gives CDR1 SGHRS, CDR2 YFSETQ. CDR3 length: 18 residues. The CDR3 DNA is TGCGCCAGCAGCATGAAGGCTAGCGGGGGGGAATACACAGATACGCAGTATTTT. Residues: CASSMKASGGEYTDTQYF.

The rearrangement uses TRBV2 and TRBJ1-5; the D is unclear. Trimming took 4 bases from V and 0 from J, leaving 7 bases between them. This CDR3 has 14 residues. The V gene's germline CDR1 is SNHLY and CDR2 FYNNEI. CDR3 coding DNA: TGTGCCAGCAGTGTACGGGGTAGCAATCAGCCCCAGCATTTT. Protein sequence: CASSVRGSNQPQHF.

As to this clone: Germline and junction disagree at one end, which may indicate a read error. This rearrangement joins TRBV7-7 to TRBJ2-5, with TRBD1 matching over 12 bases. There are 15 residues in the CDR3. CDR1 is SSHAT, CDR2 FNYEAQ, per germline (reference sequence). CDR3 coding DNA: TGTGCTAGCAGCTTAGGGACAGGGGGCCGGGAGACCCAGTACTTC. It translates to CASSLGTGGRETQYF.

The DNA for the CDR3 is TGTGCCAGCAGTTTATATCGCAGGGGGAGGTATCAGCCCCAGCATTTT. This codes for CASSLYRRGRYQPQHF. This sequence joins TRBV28 and TRBJ1-5; 7 nucleotides align to TRBD1. The CDR3 length is 16 residues. Germline V gives CDR1 MDHEN, CDR2 SYDVKM. J lost 5 bases, V lost 1 base, and 8 bases had no gene match.

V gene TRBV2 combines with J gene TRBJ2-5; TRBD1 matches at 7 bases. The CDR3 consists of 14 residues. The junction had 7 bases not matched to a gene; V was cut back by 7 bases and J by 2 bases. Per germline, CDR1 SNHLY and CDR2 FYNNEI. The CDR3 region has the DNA TGTGCCAGCAACAACAGGGGTACTCAAGAGACCCAGTACTTC. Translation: CASNNRGTQETQYF.

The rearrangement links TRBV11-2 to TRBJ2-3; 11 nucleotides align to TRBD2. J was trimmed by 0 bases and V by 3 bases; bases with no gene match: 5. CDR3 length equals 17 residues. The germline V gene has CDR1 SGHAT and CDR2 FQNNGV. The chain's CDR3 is CASSFTSGGPSTDTQYF. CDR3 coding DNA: TGTGCCAGCAGCTTTACTAGCGGGGGACCCAGCACAGATACGCAGTATTTT.

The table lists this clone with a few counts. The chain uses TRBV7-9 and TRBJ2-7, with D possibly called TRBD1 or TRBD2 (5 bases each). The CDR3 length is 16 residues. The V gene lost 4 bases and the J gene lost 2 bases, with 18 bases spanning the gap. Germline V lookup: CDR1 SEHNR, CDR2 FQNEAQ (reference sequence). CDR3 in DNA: TGTGCCAGCAGCTCCGACGGGGCAGATAGGGCCTACGAGCAGTACTTC. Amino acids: CASSSDGADRAYEQYF.

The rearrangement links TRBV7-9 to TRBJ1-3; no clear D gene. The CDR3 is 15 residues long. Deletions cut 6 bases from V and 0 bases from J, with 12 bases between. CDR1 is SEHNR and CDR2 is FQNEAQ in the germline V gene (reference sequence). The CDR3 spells CASRNTASSGNTIYF. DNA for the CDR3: TGTGCCAGCAGAAATACAGCGAGCTCTGGAAACACCATATATTTT.

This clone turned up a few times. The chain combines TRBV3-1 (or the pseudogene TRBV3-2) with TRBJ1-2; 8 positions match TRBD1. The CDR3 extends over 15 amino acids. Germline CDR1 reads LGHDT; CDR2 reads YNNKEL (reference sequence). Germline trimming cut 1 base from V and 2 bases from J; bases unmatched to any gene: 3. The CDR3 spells CASSQGQGANYGYTF. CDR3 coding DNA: TGTGCCAGCAGCCAAGGGCAGGGGGCGAACTATGGCTACACCTTC.

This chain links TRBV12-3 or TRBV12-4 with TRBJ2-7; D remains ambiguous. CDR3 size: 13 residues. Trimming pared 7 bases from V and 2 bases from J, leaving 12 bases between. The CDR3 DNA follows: TGTGCCAGCAAGAGGCATGAGACCTACGAGCAGTACTTC. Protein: CASKRHETYEQYF.

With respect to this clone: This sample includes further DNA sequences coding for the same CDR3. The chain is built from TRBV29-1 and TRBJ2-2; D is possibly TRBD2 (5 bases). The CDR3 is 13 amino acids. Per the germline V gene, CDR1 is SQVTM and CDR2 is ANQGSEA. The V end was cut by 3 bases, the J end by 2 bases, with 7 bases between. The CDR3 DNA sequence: TGCAGCGTTGATCGGGGAAACACCGGGGAGCTGTTTTTT. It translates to CSVDRGNTGELFF.

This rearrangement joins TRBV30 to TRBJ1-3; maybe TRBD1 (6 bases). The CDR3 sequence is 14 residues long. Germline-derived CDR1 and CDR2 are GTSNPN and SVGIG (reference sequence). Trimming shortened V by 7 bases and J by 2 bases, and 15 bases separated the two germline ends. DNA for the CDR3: TGTGCCTCTAAGGGGGTTCGAGCTGGAAACACCATATATTTT. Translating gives CASKGVRAGNTIYF.

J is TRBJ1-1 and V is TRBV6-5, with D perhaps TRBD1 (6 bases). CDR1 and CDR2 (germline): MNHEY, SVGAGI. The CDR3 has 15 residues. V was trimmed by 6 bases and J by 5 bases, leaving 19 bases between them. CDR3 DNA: TGTGCCAGCAGGCGGACCAGGGACATCGGGACTGAAGCTTTCTTT. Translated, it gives CASRRTRDIGTEAFF.

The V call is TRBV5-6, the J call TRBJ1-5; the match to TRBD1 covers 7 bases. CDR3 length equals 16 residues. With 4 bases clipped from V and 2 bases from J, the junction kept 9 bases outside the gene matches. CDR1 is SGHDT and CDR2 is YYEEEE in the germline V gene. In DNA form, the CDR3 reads TGTGCCAGCAGCGTGAGAAGGGGGCTTGGCAATCAGCCCCAGCATTTT. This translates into CASSVRRGLGNQPQHF.

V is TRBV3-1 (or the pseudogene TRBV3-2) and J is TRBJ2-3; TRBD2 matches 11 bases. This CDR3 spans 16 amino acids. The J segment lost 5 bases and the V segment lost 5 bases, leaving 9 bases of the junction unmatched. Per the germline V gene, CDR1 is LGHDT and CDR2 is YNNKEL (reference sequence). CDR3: CASSSNSGGAGDTQYF. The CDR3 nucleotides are TGTGCCAGCAGCTCTAATAGCGGGGGGGCAGGAGATACGCAGTATTTT.

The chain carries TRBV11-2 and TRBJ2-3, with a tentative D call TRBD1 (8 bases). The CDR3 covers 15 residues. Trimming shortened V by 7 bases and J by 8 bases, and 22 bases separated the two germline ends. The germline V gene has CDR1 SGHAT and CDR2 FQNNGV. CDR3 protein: CASTLNRGGLGTQYF. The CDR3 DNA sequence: TGTGCCAGCACCCTAAACAGGGGGGGGCTGGGTACGCAGTATTTT.

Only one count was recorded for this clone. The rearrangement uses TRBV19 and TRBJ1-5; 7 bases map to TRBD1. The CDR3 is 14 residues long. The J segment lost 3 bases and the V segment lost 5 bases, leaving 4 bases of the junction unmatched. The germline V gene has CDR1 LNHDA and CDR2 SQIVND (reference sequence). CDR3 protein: CASSPDRNNQPQHF. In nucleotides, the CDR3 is TGTGCCAGTAGTCCGGACAGGAACAATCAGCCCCAGCATTTT.

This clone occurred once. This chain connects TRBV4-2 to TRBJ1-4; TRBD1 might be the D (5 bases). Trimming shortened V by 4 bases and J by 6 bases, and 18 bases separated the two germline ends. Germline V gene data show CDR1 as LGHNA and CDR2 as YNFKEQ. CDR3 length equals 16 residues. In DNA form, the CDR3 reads TGTGCCAGCAGCCCACGGGGCGTCAGGGTTGATGAAAAACTGTTTTTT. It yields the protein CASSPRGVRVDEKLFF.

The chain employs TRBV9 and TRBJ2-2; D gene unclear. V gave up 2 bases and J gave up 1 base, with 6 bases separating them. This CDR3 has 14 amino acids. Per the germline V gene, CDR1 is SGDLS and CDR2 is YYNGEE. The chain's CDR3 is CASSVNGNTGELFF. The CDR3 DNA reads TGTGCCAGCAGCGTCAACGGGAACACCGGGGAGCTGTTTTTT.

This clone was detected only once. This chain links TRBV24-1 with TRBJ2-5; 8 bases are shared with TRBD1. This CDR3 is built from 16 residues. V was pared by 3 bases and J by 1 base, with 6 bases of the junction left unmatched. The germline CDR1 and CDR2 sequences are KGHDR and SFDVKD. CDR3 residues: CATSDPGTGAQETQYF. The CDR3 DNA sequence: TGTGCCACCAGTGATCCCGGGACAGGAGCCCAAGAGACCCAGTACTTC.